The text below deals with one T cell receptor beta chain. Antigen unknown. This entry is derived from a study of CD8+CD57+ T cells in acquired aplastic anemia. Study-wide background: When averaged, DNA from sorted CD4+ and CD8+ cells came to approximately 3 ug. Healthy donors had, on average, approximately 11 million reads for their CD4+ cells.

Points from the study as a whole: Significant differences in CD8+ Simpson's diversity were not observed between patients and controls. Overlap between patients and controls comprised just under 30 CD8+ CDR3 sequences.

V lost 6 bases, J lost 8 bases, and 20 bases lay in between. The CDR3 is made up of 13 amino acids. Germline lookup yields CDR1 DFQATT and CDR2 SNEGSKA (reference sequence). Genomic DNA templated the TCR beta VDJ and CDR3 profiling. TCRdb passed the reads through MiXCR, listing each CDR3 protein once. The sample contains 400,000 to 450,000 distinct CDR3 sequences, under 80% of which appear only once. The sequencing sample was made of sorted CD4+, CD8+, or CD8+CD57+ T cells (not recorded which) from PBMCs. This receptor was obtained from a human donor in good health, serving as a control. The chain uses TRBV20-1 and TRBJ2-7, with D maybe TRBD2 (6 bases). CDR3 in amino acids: CSAGRGAGAKQYF. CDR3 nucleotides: TGCAGTGCGGGGCGGGGTGCTGGGGCCAAGCAGTACTTC.